This T cell receptor (beta chain) was retrieved from a study of siplizumab effects on memory and regulatory T cells. Per the germline V gene, CDR1 is SGHRS and CDR2 is YFSETQ. The CDR3 covers 13 residues. V gave up 3 bases and J gave up 4 bases, with 10 bases separating them. TCRdb keeps only in-frame clones here, not all; method: immunoSEQ multiplex PCR. The data show around 83,000 clones, with about 90% seen just once and more than 14% held by the top ten. This sequence was found in a human donor in good health. The sequencing sample was made of CD4+ T cells sorted from blood. The chain joins TRBV5-1 to TRBJ1-1; D is ambiguous. CDR3 sequence: CASSSYPGTEAFF. CDR3 bases: TGCGCCAGCAGCTCTTACCCGGGCACTGAAGCTTTCTTT. Complete variable domain (other parts from reference TRBV5-1 and TRBJ1-1): KAGVTQTPRYLIKTRGQQVTLSCSPISGHRSVSWYQQTPGQGLQFLFEYFSETQRNKGNFPGRFSGRQFSNSRSEMNVSTLELGDSALYLCASSSYPGTEAFFGQGTRLTVV.